What follows are 26 T cell receptor beta chains derived from one specimen sequenced in a study of shared clonotypes between healthy human individuals. Measured with immunoSEQ multiplex PCR; TCRdb has only the in-frame clones, and not every one. The profile covers about 2.4 million clones, with roughly 93% appearing a single time and roughly 0.36% taken by the ten largest. The sequenced material came from naive CD4+ T cells from PBMCs. As for subset: CD45RA+ positively selected. Receptor source: a man younger than 35 in good health. Some clones in this sample may be carry-over from other donors' samples.

V and J are TRBV7-9 and TRBJ1-1; D ambiguous. V dropped 3 bases and J dropped 5 bases, with 13 bases sitting between them. The CDR3 is made up of 14 amino acids. Germline assignment: CDR1 SEHNR and CDR2 FQNEAQ (reference sequence). CDR3 sequence (DNA): TGTGCCAGCAGCTTTAAGGGTACGGGTACTGAAGCTTTCTTT. It is translated as CASSFKGTGTEAFF.

To note about this clone: Other DNA sequences in the same sample also yield this CDR3. The J gene is TRBJ1-5, the V gene TRBV5-1; 7 nucleotides align to TRBD1. The CDR3 is made up of 15 amino acids. Trimming cost V 2 bases and J 1 base; bases outside gene matches: 3. Germline V gene data show CDR1 as SGHRS and CDR2 as YFSETQ. CDR3 sequence: CASSLGGVSNQPQHF. In DNA, the CDR3 is TGCGCCAGCAGCTTAGGGGGCGTGAGCAATCAGCCCCAGCATTTT.

V and J are TRBV6-5 and TRBJ2-3; D may be TRBD2 (5 bases). The CDR3 spans 16 residues. Germline CDR1 and CDR2: MNHEY and SVGAGI. V lost 4 bases and J lost 0, with 14 bases in between. The CDR3: CASSFTRTGSTDTQYF. The CDR3 DNA is TGTGCCAGCAGTTTTACCCGGACGGGGAGCACAGATACGCAGTATTTT.

The chain combines TRBV14 with TRBJ1-1; D gene uncertain. V lost 5 bases, J lost 5 bases, and 6 bases lay in between. The CDR3 runs to 11 residues. The germline V gene encodes CDR1 SGHDN and CDR2 FVKESK. CDR3 coding DNA: TGTGCCAGCAGCAGTTGGACTGAAGCTTTCTTT. Translation: CASSSWTEAFF.

The chain carries TRBV30 and TRBJ2-3; tentative D call: TRBD2 (6 bases). The CDR3 length is 13 residues. Deletions cut 6 bases from V and 0 bases from J, with 10 bases between. Germline CDR1 is GTSNPN and CDR2 is SVGIG (reference sequence). The DNA for the CDR3 is TGTGCCTGCAGCGGGCAGAGCACAGATACGCAGTATTTT. This translates into CACSGQSTDTQYF.

The table lists this clone with a count of one. The chain recombines TRBV27 with TRBJ2-7; possibly TRBD1 or TRBD2 for D (6 bases each). Germline V lookup: CDR1 MNHEY, CDR2 SMNVEV (reference sequence). Trimming took 1 base from V and 0 from J, leaving 16 bases between them. CDR3 length: 17 residues. CDR3: CASSLFAVQGLSYEQYF. Written as DNA, the CDR3 is TGTGCCAGCAGTTTATTCGCCGTACAGGGACTCTCCTACGAGCAGTACTTC.

This clone has just one count. J is TRBJ1-2 and V is TRBV5-1; D is undetermined. CDR3 length equals 14 residues. The germline V gene has CDR1 SGHRS and CDR2 YFSETQ. With 5 bases removed from V and 9 bases from J, the gap between germline ends came to 20 bases. The CDR3: CASSFSSGIGRYTF. DNA of the CDR3: TGCGCCAGCAGTTTCTCCTCCGGGATCGGGCGCTACACCTTC.

The chain employs TRBV28 and TRBJ2-7; possibly TRBD1 for D (5 bases). The CDR3 is 13 residues long. The V end was cut by 4 bases, the J end by 5 bases, with 12 bases between. Germline V gene data show CDR1 as MDHEN and CDR2 as SYDVKM. The CDR3 reads CASSSPGSDEQYF. The CDR3 region has the DNA TGTGCCAGCAGTTCACCAGGGTCGGACGAGCAGTACTTC.

The rearrangement uses TRBV7-2 and TRBJ1-1; D uncertain. This CDR3 comprises 15 residues. Germline-derived CDR1 and CDR2 are SGHTA and FQGNSA. Deletions cut 5 bases from V and 4 bases from J, with 17 bases between. The CDR3 DNA is TGTGCCAGCAGCCCCTACCCGGGAGCGAGCACTGAAGCTTTCTTT. Protein product: CASSPYPGASTEAFF.

This chain links TRBV28 with TRBJ2-2; D possibly corresponds to TRBD2 (5 bases). Trimming took off 5 bases at V and 0 bases at J, with 13 bases between the two ends. Germline V gives CDR1 MDHEN, CDR2 SYDVKM. The CDR3 has 16 residues. The CDR3 here is CASSPLGATNTGELFF. The DNA for the CDR3 is TGTGCCAGCAGTCCCTTGGGAGCTACGAACACCGGGGAGCTGTTTTTT.

This clone has just one count. The chain combines TRBV6-5 with TRBJ2-7, with 10 bases matching TRBD2. This CDR3 is built from 14 residues. Germline V CDR1 and CDR2: MNHEY, SVGAGI. J lost 2 bases, V lost 6 bases, and 4 bases had no gene match. CDR3 protein: CASRPSGGTYEQYF. CDR3 bases: TGTGCCAGCAGACCTAGCGGGGGTACCTACGAGCAGTACTTC.

CDR3 in amino acids: CASSLAMGQGTGELFF. CDR3 DNA sequence: TGTGCCAGCAGCTTGGCCATGGGGCAGGGCACCGGGGAGCTGTTTTTT. The rearrangement joins TRBV5-4 to TRBJ2-2; TRBD1 might be the D (5 bases). Germline V lookup: CDR1 SGHNT, CDR2 YYREEE (reference sequence). V was trimmed by 0 bases and J by 4 bases, leaving 13 bases between them. This CDR3 is built from 16 residues.

For this clone: The sample carries other DNA sequences with the same CDR3. The chain joins TRBV5-4 to TRBJ2-3, with 8 positions matching TRBD1. V gave up 0 bases and J gave up 3 bases; unmatched junction bases: 3. The CDR3 spans 15 residues. Germline values: CDR1 SGHNT, CDR2 YYREEE (reference sequence). For the CDR3, the DNA is TGTGCCAGCAGCTTGGTACAGGGGGGTACAGATACGCAGTATTTT. It codes for CASSLVQGGTDTQYF.

This rearrangement joins TRBV7-3 to TRBJ2-3; D is possibly TRBD2 (6 bases). Trimming left V 5 bases short and J 2 bases short, with 11 bases between. The germline gives CDR1 SGHTA, CDR2 FQGTGA. The CDR3 loop spans 14 amino acids. CDR3 nucleotides: TGTGCCAGCAGCCCTTTGGACTACACAGATACGCAGTATTTT. It encodes CASSPLDYTDTQYF.

This rearrangement joins TRBV5-1 to TRBJ1-1; weak D call: TRBD1 (5 bases). Trimming removed 3 bases at V and 1 base at J, with 10 bases between. CDR1 is SGHRS, CDR2 YFSETQ, per germline. This CDR3 is built from 14 residues. As DNA, the CDR3 is TGCGCCAGCAGCTGGGTGCAGGGGAACACTGAAGCTTTCTTT. Protein: CASSWVQGNTEAFF.

This clone came up once. This chain uses TRBV29-1 with TRBJ2-1; D ambiguous. The CDR3 runs 13 residues. Germline loops: CDR1 SQVTM, CDR2 ANQGSEA. Trimming shortened V by 1 base and J by 7 bases, and 11 bases separated the two germline ends. The CDR3: CSVEGEFKNEQFF. Here the CDR3 DNA reads TGCAGCGTTGAAGGGGAATTTAAGAATGAGCAGTTCTTC.

The genes are TRBV18 and TRBJ1-1; D gene unclear. This CDR3 contains 13 residues. Germline CDR1 KGHSH, CDR2 LQKENI. V was cut by 5 bases and J by 0 bases, with 7 bases left in between. Here the CDR3 reads CASSSSVNTEAFF. CDR3 DNA: TGTGCCAGCTCATCCTCCGTGAACACTGAAGCTTTCTTT.

The chain has TRBV5-6 and TRBJ2-7; 8 nucleotides align to TRBD2. The CDR3 is 16 amino acids. V was pared by 2 bases and J by 2 bases, with 9 bases of the junction left unmatched. CDR1 SGHDT and CDR2 YYEEEE come from the germline V gene. CDR3 nucleotides: TGTGCCAGCAGCTTCCTGAGCGGGAGAATGGCCTACGAGCAGTACTTC. It is translated as CASSFLSGRMAYEQYF.

The chain couples TRBV30 to TRBJ2-7, with a weak D call TRBD1 (6 bases). CDR1 is GTSNPN and CDR2 is SVGIG in the germline V gene (reference sequence). The CDR3 consists of 14 residues. The V and J ends lost 0 bases and 5 bases respectively, with 14 bases between them. In DNA, the CDR3 is TGTGCCTGGAGTGTACAGAGGGCAGGGGACGAGCAGTACTTC. Translation gives CAWSVQRAGDEQYF.

The V call is TRBV5-1, the J call TRBJ2-5, with 9 bases lining up with TRBD1. Looked up from germline, CDR1 is SGHRS and CDR2 is YFSETQ. V shed 6 bases and J 4 bases; nucleotides not matched to a gene: 7. This CDR3 comprises 14 residues. CDR3 sequence (DNA): TGCGCCAGCAAGGGGAGGACAGGGGCAGAGACCCAGTACTTC. It specifies CASKGRTGAETQYF.

The CDR3 region has the DNA TGTGCCAGTATTTCCGACAGGGTGGTAAGCAATCAGCCCCAGCATTTT. Translation gives CASISDRVVSNQPQHF. The V call is TRBV19, the J call TRBJ1-5; 7 bases match TRBD1. The CDR3 length is 16 residues. The trim removed 7 bases at V and 1 base at J, leaving 10 bases unmatched. The germline V gene has CDR1 LNHDA and CDR2 SQIVND (reference sequence).

The V and J genes are TRBV30 and TRBJ2-7, with D uncertain. The ends were cut back, 3 bases at V and 1 base at J, with 10 bases in the middle. CDR3 length: 13 residues. The germline V gene encodes CDR1 GTSNPN and CDR2 SVGIG (reference sequence). The CDR3 sequence is CAWRVTASYEQYF. The DNA for the CDR3 is TGTGCCTGGAGGGTGACCGCGTCCTACGAGCAGTACTTC.

This chain uses TRBV28 with TRBJ1-2; maybe TRBD1 (5 bases). Germline-derived CDR1 and CDR2 are MDHEN and SYDVKM. Trimming shortened V by 10 bases and J by 4 bases, and 19 bases separated the two germline ends. CDR3 length equals 14 residues. The CDR3 nucleotides read TGTGCCATCAACCCTACGGGGGTATCCTATGGCTACACCTTC. As protein: CAINPTGVSYGYTF.

The chain links TRBV21-1 to TRBJ2-2; TRBD1, the D gene given by the table, was not confirmed from the DNA. TRBV21-1 is assigned pseudogene status. CDR3 length equals 16 residues. The CDR3 is CASSTRQGCDTGELFF. The CDR3, as DNA: TGTGCCAGCAGCACAAGACAGGGCTGCGACACCGGGGAGCTGTTTTTT.

This clone showed up just once. One end of the junction varies from germline; a read error may be responsible. The chain carries TRBV4-1 and TRBJ2-1; 9 positions match TRBD2. There are 15 residues in the CDR3. CDR1 and CDR2 (germline): MGHRA, YSYEKL. For the CDR3, the DNA is TGCGCCAGCAGCCGCGGGAGGGCCTCCCACAATGAGCAGTTCTTC. Its translation is CASSRGRASHNEQFF.

V and J are TRBV7-2 and TRBJ2-1; TRBD2 matches 11 bases. The V gene's germline CDR1 is SGHTA and CDR2 FQGNSA. V shed 2 bases and J 9 bases; nucleotides not matched to a gene: 3. CDR3 length equals 14 residues. The CDR3 is CASSLTSGSTEQFF. In DNA, the CDR3 is TGTGCCAGCAGCTTAACTAGCGGGAGTACTGAGCAGTTCTTC.